The present entry profiles one TCR beta chain with its context. At baseline, cycle 4 day 1, and cycle 7 day 1, blood was sampled. TCRdb's table, derived via immunoSEQ multiplex PCR, lists solely in-frame clones and lacks some. The data hold under 60,000 clones, with around 87% observed a single time. In germline, CDR1 is LGHNA, CDR2 YSLEER. The germline V and J ends were trimmed by 4 bases and 7 bases, with 13 bases remaining between them. The CDR3 consists of 13 residues. The sample belongs to a study of OX40 agonist ivuxolimab in advanced cancers. Overall study context: Prior anti-PD-1, anti-PD-L1 or anti-CTLA-4 therapy was allowed; around 40% had some. A partial response was reached by three patients: one with hepatocellular carcinoma and two with cutaneous melanoma.

The TCR comes from an adult with an advanced solid tumor such as melanoma, head and neck, liver or kidney cancer. The V and J genes are TRBV4-3 and TRBJ1-1; D gene uncertain. The source was CD4+ or CD8+ T cells sorted from blood, collected in a trial of the OX40 agonist ivuxolimab. CDR3 loop: CASSPSPGIEAFF. The CDR3, as DNA: TGCGCCAGCAGCCCTTCACCGGGGATTGAAGCTTTCTTT.